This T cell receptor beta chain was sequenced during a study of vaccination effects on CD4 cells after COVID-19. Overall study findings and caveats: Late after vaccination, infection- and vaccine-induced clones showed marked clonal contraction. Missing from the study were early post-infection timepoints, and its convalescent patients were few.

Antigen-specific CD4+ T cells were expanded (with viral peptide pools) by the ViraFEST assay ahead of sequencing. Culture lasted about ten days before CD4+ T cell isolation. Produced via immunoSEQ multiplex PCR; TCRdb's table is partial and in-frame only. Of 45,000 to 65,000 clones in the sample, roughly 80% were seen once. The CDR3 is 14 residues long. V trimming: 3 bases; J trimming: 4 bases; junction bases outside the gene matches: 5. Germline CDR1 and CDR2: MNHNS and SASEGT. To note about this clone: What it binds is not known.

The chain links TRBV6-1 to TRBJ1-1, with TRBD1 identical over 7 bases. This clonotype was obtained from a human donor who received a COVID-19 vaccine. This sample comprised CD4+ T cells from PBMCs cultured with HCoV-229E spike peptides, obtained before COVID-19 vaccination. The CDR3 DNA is TGTGCCAGCAGTGAGATTACAGGGGCCACTGAAGCTTTCTTT. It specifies CASSEITGATEAFF.